A single sample is the source of the 31 T cell receptor beta chains below, sequenced in a study of cytomegalovirus exposure and HLA in healthy donors. The primer mix had 60 Vbeta and 13 Jbeta primers. The protocol was immunoSEQ multiplex PCR, while the TCRdb copy is restricted to in-frame clones and leaves out a portion. The table has 150,000 or so clones, approximately 80% seen once; the top ten hold 1.3%. Sequencing input: PBMCs. The origin of the receptors is a man younger than 45 in good health and CMV-seronegative.

The chain employs TRBV18 and TRBJ2-7; D may be TRBD1 (6 bases). This CDR3 contains 15 residues. The germline CDR1 and CDR2 sequences are KGHSH and LQKENI. V gave up 3 bases and J gave up 0 bases, with 12 bases separating them. CDR3: CASSPNRVGSYEQYF. CDR3 coding DNA: TGTGCCAGCTCACCTAACAGGGTGGGCTCCTACGAGCAGTACTTC. Based on the CDR3 plus reference TRBV18 and TRBJ2-7, the full variable domain is NAGVMQNPRHLVRRRGQEARLRCSPMKGHSHVYWYRQLPEEGLKFMVYLQKENIIDESGMPKERFSAEFPKEGPSILRIQQVVRGDSAAYFCASSPNRVGSYEQYFGPGTRLTVT.

The chain uses TRBV30 and TRBJ2-7; perhaps TRBD1 as D (5 bases). Trimming took off 4 bases at V and 2 bases at J, with 15 bases between the two ends. CDR1 is GTSNPN and CDR2 is SVGIG in the germline V gene (reference sequence). CDR3 length: 14 residues. The chain's CDR3 is CAWTELGRAYEQYF. The CDR3 nucleotides read TGTGCCTGGACGGAGCTCGGCAGGGCCTACGAGCAGTACTTC.

The V call is TRBV6-1, the J call TRBJ1-5; D not certain. Germline assignment: CDR1 MNHNS and CDR2 SASEGT. CDR3 length: 14 residues. Trimming took 3 bases from V and 7 from J, leaving 13 bases between them. The CDR3 DNA reads TGTGCCAGCAGTGAGGATTCGGGGAACCAGCCCCAGCATTTT. Its translation: CASSEDSGNQPQHF.

This chain uses TRBV5-4 with TRBJ1-2, with D unclear. CDR1 SGHNT and CDR2 YYREEE come from the germline V gene (reference sequence). Deletions cut 3 bases from V and 5 bases from J, with 20 bases between. The CDR3 covers 16 residues. The CDR3 DNA follows: TGTGCCAGCAGCTACGGCGGCGGGCAGGAGAATTATGGCTACACCTTC. Translation gives CASSYGGGQENYGYTF.

V gene TRBV28 combines with J gene TRBJ1-1; 8 bases line up with TRBD1. V was pared by 6 bases and J by 0 bases, with 3 bases of the junction left unmatched. The CDR3 totals 14 residues. CDR1 MDHEN and CDR2 SYDVKM come from the germline V gene. The CDR3 sequence: CASRRTGLNTEAFF. The CDR3 DNA reads as TGTGCCAGCAGACGGACAGGGCTGAACACTGAAGCTTTCTTT.

CDR3 sequence: CAWSNYLGTDTQYF. DNA of the CDR3: TGTGCCTGGAGTAACTACCTCGGCACAGATACGCAGTATTTT. The chain has TRBV30 and TRBJ2-3; D gene uncertain. The V gene lost 2 bases and the J gene lost 1 base, with 10 bases spanning the gap. The CDR3 extends over 14 amino acids. The germline gives CDR1 GTSNPN, CDR2 SVGIG (reference sequence).

The chain joins TRBV9 to TRBJ2-7; the D is unclear. The CDR3 totals 14 residues. The germline V gene encodes CDR1 SGDLS and CDR2 YYNGEE. V was shortened by 0 bases and J by 4 bases, with 11 bases between the two germline ends. CDR3 loop: CASSVGWAAYEQYF. Written as DNA, the CDR3 is TGTGCCAGCAGCGTAGGATGGGCAGCTTACGAGCAGTACTTC.

This chain connects TRBV29-1 to TRBJ2-1; weak D call: TRBD2 (6 bases). The CDR3 is made up of 12 amino acids. Germline loops: CDR1 SQVTM, CDR2 ANQGSEA. Deletions cut 5 bases from V and 8 bases from J, with 13 bases between. The CDR3 sequence is CSVTSWGDEQFF. The CDR3 region has the DNA TGCAGCGTTACATCCTGGGGGGATGAGCAGTTCTTC.

In DNA form, the CDR3 reads TGCGCCAGCAGATCGGGACTAGGGTCTTCGAACTCCTACAATGAGCAGTTCTTC. It yields the protein CASRSGLGSSNSYNEQFF. V gene TRBV10-2 combines with J gene TRBJ2-1, with 8 bases fitting TRBD2. CDR1 and CDR2 (germline): WSHSY, SAAADI. The CDR3 is 18 amino acids. The J segment lost 0 bases and the V segment lost 6 bases, leaving 13 bases of the junction unmatched.

The V and J genes are TRBV4-1 and TRBJ2-3; possible D gene TRBD1, 5 bases. Germline CDR1 and CDR2: MGHRA and YSYEKL. V lost 3 bases, J lost 4 bases, and 14 bases lay in between. The CDR3 is made up of 15 amino acids. The CDR3 loop is CASSQTVQEADTQYF. The CDR3, as DNA: TGCGCCAGCAGCCAGACAGTCCAAGAGGCAGATACGCAGTATTTT.

About this clone: This same CDR3 is encoded by further DNA sequences in the sample. The chain combines TRBV25-1 with TRBJ2-5; D call uncertain. V was clipped by 4 bases and J by 5 bases, with 8 bases between them. There are 12 residues in the CDR3. Per the germline V gene, CDR1 is MGHDK and CDR2 is SYGVNS. The CDR3, as DNA: TGTGCCAGCAGTGTTGGAGCCGAGACCCAGTACTTC. Protein sequence: CASSVGAETQYF.

This clone was picked up a small number of times. The chain has TRBV6-6 and TRBJ1-5; the D gene is possibly TRBD1 (6 bases). V lost 0 bases to trimming and J lost 2 bases, with 8 bases between them. Germline CDR1 is MNHNY and CDR2 is SVGAGI (reference sequence). This CDR3 region has 15 residues. The chain's CDR3 is CASSYSQGGNQPQHF. CDR3 bases: TGTGCCAGCAGTTACTCACAGGGTGGCAATCAGCCCCAGCATTTT.

Notes on this clone: The junction departs from the called germline gene at one end, perhaps through a read error. The chain recombines TRBV7-7 with TRBJ2-7, with TRBD1 matching 11 bases. Germline V gene sequence: CDR1 SSHAT, CDR2 FNYEAQ (reference sequence). This CDR3 has 14 amino acids. The CDR3: CASSLGDRGDEQYF. In DNA form, the CDR3 reads TGTGCTAGCAGCCTCGGGGACAGGGGGGACGAGCAGTACTTC.

The chain couples TRBV7-9 to TRBJ2-6, with no clear D. CDR3 length: 14 residues. Germline V gives CDR1 SEHNR, CDR2 FQNEAQ (reference sequence). The ends were cut back, 5 bases at V and 0 bases at J, with 5 bases in the middle. CDR3: CASSTPSGANVLTF. CDR3 DNA sequence: TGTGCCAGCAGCACTCCCTCTGGGGCCAACGTCCTGACTTTC. Together with reference TRBV7-9 and TRBJ2-6, the CDR3 gives the full variable domain: DTGVSQNPRHKITKRGQNVTFRCDPISEHNRLYWYRQTLGQGPEFLTYFQNEAQLEKSRLLSDRFSAERPKGSFSTLEIQRTEQGDSAMYLCASSTPSGANVLTFGAGSRLTVL.

The chain combines TRBV9 with TRBJ2-3, with 9 bases that match TRBD1. The CDR3 is 16 amino acids. V gave up 4 bases and J gave up 1 base; unmatched junction bases: 7. Germline CDR1 reads SGDLS; CDR2 reads YYNGEE. The CDR3: CASSKGDREGTDTQYF. The CDR3 bases are TGTGCCAGCAGCAAAGGGGACAGGGAGGGCACAGATACGCAGTATTTT.

This clone has only a few counts. The chain is built from TRBV27 and TRBJ2-2; the D is unclear. Per germline, CDR1 MNHEY and CDR2 SMNVEV (reference sequence). The CDR3 totals 8 residues. The CDR3 bases are TGTATCACCGGGGAGCTGTTTTTT. This sequence encodes CITGELFF.

The rearrangement uses TRBV10-3 and TRBJ1-4, with no clear D. CDR1 ENHRY and CDR2 SYGVKD come from the germline V gene. CDR3 length: 16 amino acids. Deletions cut 6 bases from V and 0 bases from J, with 14 bases between. As DNA, the CDR3 is TGTGCCATCAGCGCAAAGCGAGACTCAACTAATGAAAAACTGTTTTTT. As protein: CAISAKRDSTNEKLFF.

V gene TRBV2 combines with J gene TRBJ1-3; TRBD1 is a possible D gene (5 bases). The CDR3 extends over 14 amino acids. Germline-derived CDR1 and CDR2 are SNHLY and FYNNEI. V lost 6 bases to trimming and J lost 3 bases, with 12 bases between them. The CDR3: CASRGGAGGNTIYF. As DNA, the CDR3 is TGTGCCAGCAGGGGGGGAGCTGGTGGAAACACCATATATTTT. Supplemented by reference TRBV2 and TRBJ1-3, the full variable domain reads EPEVTQTPSHQVTQMGQEVILRCVPISNHLYFYWYRQILGQKVEFLVSFYNNEISEKSEIFDDQFSVERPDGSNFTLKIRSTKLEDSAMYFCASRGGAGGNTIYFGEGSWLTVV.

The V and J genes are TRBV5-1 and TRBJ2-7, with D possibly TRBD1 on 6 matching bases. The CDR3 contains 12 residues. CDR1 SGHRS and CDR2 YFSETQ come from the germline V gene. V dropped 7 bases and J dropped 3 bases, with 11 bases sitting between them. The CDR3 sequence: CASGRGGYEQYF. DNA of the CDR3: TGCGCCAGCGGCAGGGGTGGCTACGAGCAGTACTTC.

As for this clone: The same CDR3 can be traced to other DNA sequences in this sample. The rearrangement links TRBV30 to TRBJ2-1; D is unresolved. Germline V gene lookup returns CDR1 GTSNPN and CDR2 SVGIG (reference sequence). Trimming shortened V by 1 base and J by 4 bases, and 2 bases separated the two germline ends. This CDR3 spans 11 amino acids. CDR3 loop: CAWSAYNEQFF. CDR3 in DNA: TGTGCCTGGAGTGCTTACAATGAGCAGTTCTTC.

The chain combines TRBV6-6 with TRBJ2-7, with D tentatively TRBD1 (5 bases). The V and J ends lost 5 bases and 5 bases respectively, with 22 bases between them. Germline CDR1 MNHNY, CDR2 SVGAGI (reference sequence). CDR3 length: 16 residues. The DNA of the CDR3 is TGTGCCAGCAGTGCTAATCAGGGCCCCTCGAGCAACGAGCAGTACTTC. The encoded protein is CASSANQGPSSNEQYF.

The chain combines TRBV27 with TRBJ1-2; D ambiguous. The V gene lost 2 bases and the J gene lost 2 bases, with 6 bases spanning the gap. In germline, CDR1 is MNHEY, CDR2 SMNVEV (reference sequence). The CDR3 extends over 13 amino acids. CDR3 sequence: CASSLKENYGYTF. The CDR3 nucleotides read TGTGCCAGCAGTTTAAAGGAGAACTATGGCTACACCTTC.

This chain links TRBV7-2 with TRBJ2-5; TRBD1 matches at 7 bases. Germline V lookup: CDR1 SGHTA, CDR2 FQGNSA. Unmatched junction bases numbered 10, after V lost 5 bases and J lost 4 bases. CDR3 length: 15 amino acids. This CDR3 is CASSQATGLPETQYF. CDR3 nucleotides: TGTGCCAGCAGCCAAGCGACAGGGCTTCCAGAGACCCAGTACTTC.

CDR3 loop: CASSLARQAPSGANVLTF. The CDR3 DNA sequence: TGTGCCAGCAGTTTAGCCCGACAAGCCCCTTCTGGGGCCAACGTCCTGACTTTC. The J gene is TRBJ2-6, the V gene TRBV28; no reliable D call. Germline-derived CDR1 and CDR2 are MDHEN and SYDVKM. This CDR3 region has 18 residues. V was shortened by 2 bases and J by 1 base, with 15 bases between the two germline ends.

CDR3 sequence (DNA): TGTGCCAGCAGTGAATACGGTTGGGGGGAAGAAGGGCGCACTGAAGCTTTCTTT. Translating gives CASSEYGWGEEGRTEAFF. The V gene is TRBV25-1, the J gene TRBJ1-1, with D perhaps matching TRBD1 (5 bases). CDR1 is MGHDK and CDR2 is SYGVNS in the germline V gene. This CDR3 region has 18 residues. The V end lost 0 bases, the J end lost 4 bases, and 21 bases lay between the germline ends.

This clone was seen once. This chain joins TRBV19 and TRBJ2-3; 11 bases fit TRBD2. This CDR3 region has 18 residues. V shed 3 bases, J shed 0 bases, and the junction held 8 bases outside the gene matches. Germline assignment: CDR1 LNHDA and CDR2 SQIVND (reference sequence). In DNA form, the CDR3 reads TGTGCCAGTAGTATCCGGCTAGCGGGGGGCGCTAGCACAGATACGCAGTATTTT. Translation gives CASSIRLAGGASTDTQYF.

J is TRBJ1-1 and V is TRBV6-5; TRBD1 might be the D (6 bases). The CDR3 contains 13 residues. Trimming pared 6 bases from V and 3 bases from J, leaving 11 bases between. CDR1 MNHEY and CDR2 SVGAGI come from the germline V gene. In DNA, the CDR3 is TGTGCCAGCAGCCCCACAGGGTACACTGAAGCTTTCTTT. Translation gives CASSPTGYTEAFF.

V is TRBV7-2 and J is TRBJ2-5; 9 bases are a match to TRBD2. V shed 5 bases and J 2 bases; nucleotides not matched to a gene: 6. CDR1 and CDR2 from the germline V gene are SGHTA and FQGNSA. This CDR3 is built from 15 residues. The CDR3, as DNA: TGTGCCAGCAGCCATAGCGGGGGCCTACAAGAGACCCAGTACTTC. Its translation: CASSHSGGLQETQYF.

The chain carries TRBV6-4 and TRBJ2-2; D gene ambiguous. Germline assignment: CDR1 MRHNA and CDR2 SNTAGT. The CDR3 has 12 amino acids. Trimming took 8 bases from V and 3 from J, leaving 7 bases between them. CDR3 DNA sequence: TGTGCCAGCCGTCCGGACACCGGGGAGCTGTTTTTT. It encodes CASRPDTGELFF.

V is TRBV30 and J is TRBJ2-1; perhaps TRBD1 as D (6 bases). The germline V gene encodes CDR1 GTSNPN and CDR2 SVGIG (reference sequence). The CDR3 has 14 residues. Trimming left V 2 bases short and J 8 bases short, with 16 bases between. The CDR3 reads CAWSTGFDSDEQFF. In DNA, the CDR3 is TGTGCCTGGAGTACAGGGTTTGATAGCGATGAGCAGTTCTTC.

The chain has TRBV5-6 and TRBJ2-5, with 11 bases that match TRBD2. Germline CDR1 and CDR2: SGHDT and YYEEEE. The CDR3 length is 16 residues. Germline trimming cut 1 base from V and 5 bases from J; bases unmatched to any gene: 7. The CDR3, as DNA: TGTGCCAGCAGCTTGAAACGGACTAGCGGGTATGAGACCCAGTACTTC. This translates into CASSLKRTSGYETQYF.